This T cell receptor (beta chain) was identified in a study of shared clonotypes between healthy human individuals. Study details: Donor ages ranged 18 to 49 years: a couple of women, a few men.

Profiled with immunoSEQ multiplex PCR; TCRdb holds only in-frame clones, not every one. Counted here are roughly 760,000 clones, around 67% occurring once; the ten biggest clones make up under 2%. The TCR sequence derives from a woman aged 25 to 39 in good health. Sample: memory CD4+ T cells sorted from blood. As to subset: CD45RA-negative fraction.

CDR3 amino acids: CASLSPRLEQFF. The DNA of the CDR3 is TGTGCCAGCCTCTCCCCGAGGTTAGAGCAGTTCTTC. The chain joins TRBV21-1 to TRBJ2-1; the table's D call, TRBD2, was not checked against the DNA. TRBV21-1 is classified as a pseudogene. This CDR3 spans 12 amino acids.